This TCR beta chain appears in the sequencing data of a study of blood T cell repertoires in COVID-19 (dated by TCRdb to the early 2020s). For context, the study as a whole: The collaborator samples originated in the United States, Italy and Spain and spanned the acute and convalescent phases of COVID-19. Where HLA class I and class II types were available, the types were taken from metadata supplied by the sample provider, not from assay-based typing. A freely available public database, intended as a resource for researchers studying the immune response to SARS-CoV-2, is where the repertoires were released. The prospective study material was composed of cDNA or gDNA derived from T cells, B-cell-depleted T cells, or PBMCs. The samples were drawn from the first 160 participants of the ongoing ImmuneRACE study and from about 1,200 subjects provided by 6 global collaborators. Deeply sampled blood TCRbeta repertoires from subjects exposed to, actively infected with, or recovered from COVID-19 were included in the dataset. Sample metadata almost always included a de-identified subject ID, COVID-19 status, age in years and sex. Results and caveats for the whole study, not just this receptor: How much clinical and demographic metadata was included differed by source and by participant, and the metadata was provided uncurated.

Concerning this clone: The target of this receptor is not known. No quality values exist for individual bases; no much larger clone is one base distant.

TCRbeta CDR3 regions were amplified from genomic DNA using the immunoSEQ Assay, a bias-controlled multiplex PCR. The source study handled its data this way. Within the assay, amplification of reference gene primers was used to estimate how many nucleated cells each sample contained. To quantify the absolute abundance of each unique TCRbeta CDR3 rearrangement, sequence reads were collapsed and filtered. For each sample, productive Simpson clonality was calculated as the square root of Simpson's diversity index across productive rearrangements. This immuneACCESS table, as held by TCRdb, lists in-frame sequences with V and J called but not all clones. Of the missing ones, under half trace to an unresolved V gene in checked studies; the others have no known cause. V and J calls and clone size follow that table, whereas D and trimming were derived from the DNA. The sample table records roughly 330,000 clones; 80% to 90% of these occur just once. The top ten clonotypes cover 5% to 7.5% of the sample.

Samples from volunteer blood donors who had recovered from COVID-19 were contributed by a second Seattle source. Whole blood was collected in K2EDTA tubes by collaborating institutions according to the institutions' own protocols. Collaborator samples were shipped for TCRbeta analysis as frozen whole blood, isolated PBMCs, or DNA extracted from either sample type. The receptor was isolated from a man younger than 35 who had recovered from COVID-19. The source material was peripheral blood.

DNA sequence: TGTGCCAGCAGTTTAGCTAGCGTCTACGAGCAGTACTTC. Its protein is CASSLASVYEQYF. The rearrangement combines TRBV12-3 or TRBV12-4 with TRBJ2-7; TRBD2 is possibly the D segment (5 matching bases). Measured from the cysteine to the phenylalanine, the CDR3 is 13 residues long. The only DNA kept is the CDR3, 39 bases in frame from the first base. The junction shows trimming of 0 bases on V and 3 bases on J, plus 6 bases between the germline ends.